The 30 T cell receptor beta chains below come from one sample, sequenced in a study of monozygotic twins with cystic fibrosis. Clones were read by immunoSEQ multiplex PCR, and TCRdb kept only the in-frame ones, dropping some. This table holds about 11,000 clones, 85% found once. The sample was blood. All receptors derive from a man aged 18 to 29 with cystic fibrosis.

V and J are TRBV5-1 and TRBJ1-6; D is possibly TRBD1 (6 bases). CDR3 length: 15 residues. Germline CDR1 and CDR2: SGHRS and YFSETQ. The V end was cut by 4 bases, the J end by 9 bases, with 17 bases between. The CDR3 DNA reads TGCGCCAGCAGCCCGAAGACAGGTGGGAGTTCACCCCTCCACTTT. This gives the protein CASSPKTGGSSPLHF.

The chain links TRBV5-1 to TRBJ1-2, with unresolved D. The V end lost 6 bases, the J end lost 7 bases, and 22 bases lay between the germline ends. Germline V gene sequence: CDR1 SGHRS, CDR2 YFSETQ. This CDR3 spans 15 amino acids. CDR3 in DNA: TGCGCCAGCAACCCGGGTGCATCGGGCAGTGGTGGCTACACCTTC. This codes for CASNPGASGSGGYTF.

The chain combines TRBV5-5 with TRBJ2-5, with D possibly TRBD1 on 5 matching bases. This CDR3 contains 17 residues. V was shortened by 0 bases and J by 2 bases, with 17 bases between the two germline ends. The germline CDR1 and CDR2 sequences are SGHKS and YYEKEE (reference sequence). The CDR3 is CASSLGVGAGLQETQYF. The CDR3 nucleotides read TGTGCCAGCAGCTTGGGGGTAGGGGCAGGATTACAAGAGACCCAGTACTTC.

The CDR3 loop reads CSVAQTGAGNTIYF. CDR3 coding DNA: TGCAGCGTCGCCCAGACAGGGGCTGGAAACACCATATATTTT. The chain has TRBV29-1 and TRBJ1-3; 8 positions agree with TRBD1. The CDR3 contains 14 residues. Per germline, CDR1 SQVTM and CDR2 ANQGSEA. The J segment lost 2 bases and the V segment lost 6 bases, leaving 6 bases of the junction unmatched.

The CDR3, as DNA: TGTGCCAGCAGTGAGCAACTCTCCACAGATACGCAGTATTTT. Translated, it gives CASSEQLSTDTQYF. The chain links TRBV25-1 to TRBJ2-3; D remains unclear. CDR1 is MGHDK, CDR2 SYGVNS, per germline. The CDR3 is made up of 14 amino acids. V was cut by 3 bases and J by 2 bases, with 9 bases left in between.

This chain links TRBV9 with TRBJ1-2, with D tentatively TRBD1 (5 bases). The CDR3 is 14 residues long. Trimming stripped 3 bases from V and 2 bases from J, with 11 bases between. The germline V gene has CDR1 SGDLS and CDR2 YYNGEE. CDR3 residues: CASSGTRRNYGYTF. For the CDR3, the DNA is TGTGCCAGCAGCGGGACACGGAGGAACTATGGCTACACCTTC.

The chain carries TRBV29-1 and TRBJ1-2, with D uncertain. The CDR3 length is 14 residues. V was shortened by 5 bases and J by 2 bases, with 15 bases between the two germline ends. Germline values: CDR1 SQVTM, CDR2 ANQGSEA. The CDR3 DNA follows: TGCAGCGTTTCCGTCTCAAGAGTAAACTATGGCTACACCTTC. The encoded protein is CSVSVSRVNYGYTF.

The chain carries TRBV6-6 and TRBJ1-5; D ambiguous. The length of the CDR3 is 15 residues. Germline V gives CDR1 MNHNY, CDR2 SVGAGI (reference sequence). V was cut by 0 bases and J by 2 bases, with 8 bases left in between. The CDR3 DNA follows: TGTGCCAGCAGTTACTCATGGGTTGGCAATCAGCCCCAGCATTTT. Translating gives CASSYSWVGNQPQHF.

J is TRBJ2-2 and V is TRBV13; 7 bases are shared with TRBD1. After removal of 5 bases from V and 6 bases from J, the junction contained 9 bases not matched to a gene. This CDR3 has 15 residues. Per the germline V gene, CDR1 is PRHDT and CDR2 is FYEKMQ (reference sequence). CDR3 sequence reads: CASSPRDSSAGELFF. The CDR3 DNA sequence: TGTGCCAGCAGCCCCCGGGACAGTTCCGCCGGGGAGCTGTTTTTT. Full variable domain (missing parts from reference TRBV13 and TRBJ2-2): AAGVIQSPRHLIKEKRETATLKCYPIPRHDTVYWYQQGPGQDPQFLISFYEKMQSDKGSIPDRFSAQQFSDYHSELNMSSLELGDSALYFCASSPRDSSAGELFFGEGSRLTVL.

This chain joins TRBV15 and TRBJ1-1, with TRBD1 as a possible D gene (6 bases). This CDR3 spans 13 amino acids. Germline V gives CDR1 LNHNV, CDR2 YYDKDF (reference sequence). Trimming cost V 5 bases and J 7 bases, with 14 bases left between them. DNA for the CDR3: TGTGCCACCAGCTTTTGGAGGGGGAGTGAAGCTTTCTTT. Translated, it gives CATSFWRGSEAFF.

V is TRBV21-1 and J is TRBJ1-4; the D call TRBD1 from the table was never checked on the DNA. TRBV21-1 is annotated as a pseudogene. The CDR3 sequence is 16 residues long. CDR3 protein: CASVKGVGGQNEKLFF. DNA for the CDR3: TGTGCCAGCGTCAAAGGGGTAGGCGGACAAAATGAAAAACTGTTTTTT.

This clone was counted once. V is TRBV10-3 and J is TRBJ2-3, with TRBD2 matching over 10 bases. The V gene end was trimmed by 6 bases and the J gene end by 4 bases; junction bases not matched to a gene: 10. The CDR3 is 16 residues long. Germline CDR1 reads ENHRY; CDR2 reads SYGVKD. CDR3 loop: CAISRGSGGGADTQYF. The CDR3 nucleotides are TGTGCCATCAGCCGGGGGAGCGGGGGGGGTGCAGATACGCAGTATTTT.

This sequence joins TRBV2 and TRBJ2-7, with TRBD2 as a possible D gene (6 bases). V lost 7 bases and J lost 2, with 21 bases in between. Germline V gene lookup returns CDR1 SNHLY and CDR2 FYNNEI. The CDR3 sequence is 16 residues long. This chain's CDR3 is CASTGNRGRETYEQYF. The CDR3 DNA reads TGTGCCAGCACCGGAAATAGAGGACGGGAGACCTACGAGCAGTACTTC.

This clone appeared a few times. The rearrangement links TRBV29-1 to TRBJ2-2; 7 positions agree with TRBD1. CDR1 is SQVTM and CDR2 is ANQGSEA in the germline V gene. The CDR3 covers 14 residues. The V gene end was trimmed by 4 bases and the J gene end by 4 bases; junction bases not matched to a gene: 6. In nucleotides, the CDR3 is TGCAGCGTTGTCGACAGGGAGATCACCGGGGAGCTGTTTTTT. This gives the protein CSVVDREITGELFF.

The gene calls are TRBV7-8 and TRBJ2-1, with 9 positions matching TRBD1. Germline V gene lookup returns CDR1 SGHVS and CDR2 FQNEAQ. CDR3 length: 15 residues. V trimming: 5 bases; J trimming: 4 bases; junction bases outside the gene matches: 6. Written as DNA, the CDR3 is TGTGCCAGCAGCCCCGGGACAGGGAATTACAATGAGCAGTTCTTC. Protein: CASSPGTGNYNEQFF.

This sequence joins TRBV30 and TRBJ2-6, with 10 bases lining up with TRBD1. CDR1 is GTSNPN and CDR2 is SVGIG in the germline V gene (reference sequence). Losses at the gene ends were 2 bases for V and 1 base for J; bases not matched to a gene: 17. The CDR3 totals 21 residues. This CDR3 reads CAWSTPTGGGPAQSGANVLTF. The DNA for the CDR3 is TGTGCCTGGAGTACCCCGACAGGGGGCGGACCCGCGCAATCTGGGGCCAACGTCCTGACTTTC.

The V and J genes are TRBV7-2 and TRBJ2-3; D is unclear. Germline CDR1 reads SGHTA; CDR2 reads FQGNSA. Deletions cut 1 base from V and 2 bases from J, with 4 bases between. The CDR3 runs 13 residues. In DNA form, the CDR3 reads TGTGCCAGCAGCTTAGACTACACAGATACGCAGTATTTT. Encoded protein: CASSLDYTDTQYF.

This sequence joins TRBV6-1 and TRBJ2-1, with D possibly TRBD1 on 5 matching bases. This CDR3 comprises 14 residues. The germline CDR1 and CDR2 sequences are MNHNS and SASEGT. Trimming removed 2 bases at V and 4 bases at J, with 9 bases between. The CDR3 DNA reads TGTGCCAGCAGTGAATCGCCAGGGTACAATGAGCAGTTCTTC. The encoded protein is CASSESPGYNEQFF.

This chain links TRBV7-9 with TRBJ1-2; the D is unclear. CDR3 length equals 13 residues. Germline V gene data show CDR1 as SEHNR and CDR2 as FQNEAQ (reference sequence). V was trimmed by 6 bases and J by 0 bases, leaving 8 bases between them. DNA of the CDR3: TGTGCCAGCAGTTTCGAATCTAACTATGGCTACACCTTC. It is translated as CASSFESNYGYTF.

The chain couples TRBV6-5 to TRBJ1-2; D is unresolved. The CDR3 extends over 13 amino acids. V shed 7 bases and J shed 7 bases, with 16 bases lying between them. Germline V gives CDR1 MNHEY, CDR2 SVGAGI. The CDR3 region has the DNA TGTGCCAGCACCCCTCAGGAGCAGGCTGGCTACACCTTC. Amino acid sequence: CASTPQEQAGYTF.

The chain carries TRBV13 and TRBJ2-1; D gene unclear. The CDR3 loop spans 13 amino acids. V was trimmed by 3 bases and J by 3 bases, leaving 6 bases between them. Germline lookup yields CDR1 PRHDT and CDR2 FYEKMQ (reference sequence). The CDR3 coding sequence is TGTGCCAGCAGCTTTCTTAGCTACAATGAGCAGTTCTTC. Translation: CASSFLSYNEQFF. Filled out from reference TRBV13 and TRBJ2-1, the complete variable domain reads AAGVIQSPRHLIKEKRETATLKCYPIPRHDTVYWYQQGPGQDPQFLISFYEKMQSDKGSIPDRFSAQQFSDYHSELNMSSLELGDSALYFCASSFLSYNEQFFGPGTRLTVL.

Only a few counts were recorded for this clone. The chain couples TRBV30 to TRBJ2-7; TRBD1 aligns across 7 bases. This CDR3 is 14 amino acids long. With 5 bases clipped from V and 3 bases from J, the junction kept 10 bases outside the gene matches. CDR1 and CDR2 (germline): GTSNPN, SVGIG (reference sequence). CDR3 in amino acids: CAWSGTATFYEQYF. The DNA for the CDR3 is TGTGCCTGGTCCGGGACAGCAACCTTCTACGAGCAGTACTTC.

CDR3 sequence reads: CASSLTRNTGELFF. CDR3 nucleotide sequence: TGTGCCAGCAGCTTAACCAGAAACACCGGGGAGCTGTTTTTT. The chain links TRBV7-3 to TRBJ2-2; D unresolved. This CDR3 region has 14 residues. Germline values: CDR1 SGHTA, CDR2 FQGTGA. V dropped 0 bases and J dropped 2 bases, with 4 bases sitting between them. Variable domain in full (rest from reference TRBV7-3 and TRBJ2-2): GAGVSQTPSNKVTEKGKYVELRCDPISGHTALYWYRQSLGQGPEFLIYFQGTGAADDSGLPNDRFFAVRPEGSVSTLKIQRTERGDSAVYLCASSLTRNTGELFFGEGSRLTVL.

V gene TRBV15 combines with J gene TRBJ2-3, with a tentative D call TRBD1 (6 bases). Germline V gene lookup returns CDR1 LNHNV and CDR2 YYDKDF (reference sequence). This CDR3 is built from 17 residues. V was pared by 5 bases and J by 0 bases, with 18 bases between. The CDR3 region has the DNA TGTGCCACCAGCGGTGACAGGACCCAAACTAGCACAGATACGCAGTATTTT. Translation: CATSGDRTQTSTDTQYF.

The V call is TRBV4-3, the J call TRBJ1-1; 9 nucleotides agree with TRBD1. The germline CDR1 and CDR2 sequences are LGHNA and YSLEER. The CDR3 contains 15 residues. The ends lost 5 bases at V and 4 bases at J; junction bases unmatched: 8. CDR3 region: CASSRQGGAATEAFF. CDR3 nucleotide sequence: TGCGCCAGCAGCAGACAGGGGGGGGCCGCCACTGAAGCTTTCTTT.

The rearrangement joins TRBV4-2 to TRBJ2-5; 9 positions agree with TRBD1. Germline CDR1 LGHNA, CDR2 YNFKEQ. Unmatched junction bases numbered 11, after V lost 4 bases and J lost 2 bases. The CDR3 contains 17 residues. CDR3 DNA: TGTGCCAGCAGCCGGGGGAACGGTGGACAGGGGCAAGAGACCCAGTACTTC. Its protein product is CASSRGNGGQGQETQYF.

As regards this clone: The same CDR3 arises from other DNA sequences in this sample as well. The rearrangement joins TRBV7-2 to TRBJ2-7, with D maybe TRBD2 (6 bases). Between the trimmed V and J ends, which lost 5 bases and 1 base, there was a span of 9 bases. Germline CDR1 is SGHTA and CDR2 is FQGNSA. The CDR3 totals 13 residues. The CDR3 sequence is CASSPRGSYEQYF. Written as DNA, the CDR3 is TGTGCCAGCAGCCCACGGGGGTCCTACGAGCAGTACTTC. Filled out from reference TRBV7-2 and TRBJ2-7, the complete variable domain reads GAGVSQSPSNKVTEKGKDVELRCDPISGHTALYWYRQSLGQGLEFLIYFQGNSAPDKSGLPSDRFSAERTGGSVSTLTIQRTQQEDSAVYLCASSPRGSYEQYFGPGTRLTVT.

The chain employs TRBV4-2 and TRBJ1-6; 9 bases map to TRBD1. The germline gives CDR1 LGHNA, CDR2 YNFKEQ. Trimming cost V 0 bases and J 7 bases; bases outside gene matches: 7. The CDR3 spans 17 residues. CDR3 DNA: TGTGCCAGCAGCCAAGATCGGGACAGGGTGGGAAATTCACCCCTCCACTTT. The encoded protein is CASSQDRDRVGNSPLHF.

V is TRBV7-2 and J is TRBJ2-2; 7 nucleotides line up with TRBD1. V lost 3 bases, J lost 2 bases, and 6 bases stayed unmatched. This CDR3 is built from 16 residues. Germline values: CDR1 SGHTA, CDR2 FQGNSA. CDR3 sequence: CASSFQGVSNTGELFF. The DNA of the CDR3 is TGTGCCAGCAGCTTTCAGGGGGTTAGTAACACCGGGGAGCTGTTTTTT.

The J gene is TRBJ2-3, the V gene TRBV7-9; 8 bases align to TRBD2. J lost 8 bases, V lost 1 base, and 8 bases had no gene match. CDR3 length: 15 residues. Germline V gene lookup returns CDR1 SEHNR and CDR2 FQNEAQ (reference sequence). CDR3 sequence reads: CASSLGGRTAGTQYF. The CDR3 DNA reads TGTGCCAGCAGCTTAGGCGGGAGGACCGCGGGTACGCAGTATTTT.